These 6 T cell receptor beta chains were sequenced from one sample in a study of CD8 T cells in Susac syndrome. cDNA came from roughly 0.53 to 1 ug RNA primed by random hexamers. Via MiXCR, TCRdb re-called the immunoSEQ multiplex PCR reads, giving one row per CDR3 protein. The sample gives about 130,000 distinct CDR3 sequences, more than 75% of which show up once; around 0.24% is in the top ten. Material for sequencing was CD8+ T cells from PBMCs. Receptor source: a human donor with multiple sclerosis.

Note on this clonotype: At one of its ends the junction is not consistent with the germline gene, which may arise from a read error. The gene calls are TRBV29-1 and TRBJ2-1, with TRBD2 matching over 10 bases. The CDR3 is 12 amino acids. Germline values: CDR1 SQVTM, CDR2 ANQGSEA. CDR3 amino acids: CRVGLAGVEQFF. The CDR3 bases are TGCCGCGTCGGGCTAGCGGGAGTTGAGCAGTTCTTC.

The rearrangement joins TRBV6-2 or TRBV6-3 to TRBJ2-2; D remains unclear. The CDR3 is 13 residues long. Trimming pared 10 bases from V and 0 bases from J, leaving 9 bases between. Germline CDR1 MNHEY, CDR2 SVGEGT. CDR3 amino acids: CATLYANTGELFF. For the CDR3, the DNA is TGTGCCACCTTATACGCGAACACCGGGGAGCTGTTTTTT.

This chain uses TRBV13 with TRBJ2-7; possibly TRBD2 for D (5 bases). Trimming left V 3 bases short and J 6 bases short, with 9 bases between. Germline lookup yields CDR1 PRHDT and CDR2 FYEKMQ (reference sequence). This CDR3 spans 12 amino acids. CDR3 residues: CASSFGDGEQYF. CDR3 DNA sequence: TGTGCCAGCAGCTTCGGGGATGGCGAGCAGTACTTC.

This clonotype occurred a few times. This rearrangement joins TRBV14 to TRBJ2-7; D is undetermined. V lost 1 base and J lost 7, with 11 bases in between. Germline V gene lookup returns CDR1 SGHDN and CDR2 FVKESK. This CDR3 contains 13 residues. This CDR3 reads CASSQAMTGEQYF. The CDR3 DNA is TGTGCCAGCAGCCAAGCCATGACTGGGGAGCAGTACTTC.

This clonotype was seen a handful of times. CDR3 residues: CASSLSSGANVLTF. DNA for the CDR3: TGTGCCAGCAGTTTAAGCTCTGGGGCCAACGTCCTGACTTTC. The gene calls are TRBV28 and TRBJ2-6; D is unclear. CDR3 length: 14 amino acids. Germline CDR1 and CDR2: MDHEN and SYDVKM. V lost 2 bases to trimming and J lost 0 bases, with 2 bases between them.

This chain links TRBV7-9 with TRBJ2-5, with D tentatively TRBD1 or TRBD2 (6 bases each). Germline V gene sequence: CDR1 SEHNR, CDR2 FQNEAQ (reference sequence). The length of the CDR3 is 14 residues. V was trimmed by 1 base and J by 5 bases, leaving 11 bases between them. The CDR3 DNA reads TGTGCCAGCAGCTTAGTGCTGGGGGGCGAGACCCAGTACTTC. It translates to CASSLVLGGETQYF.